The 4 T cell receptor beta chains reported below all come from one sample, sequenced in a study of T cell responses to AZD1222 COVID-19 vaccine. Clones were sequenced by immunoSEQ multiplex PCR, and TCRdb holds only the in-frame ones, with some missing. The table includes approximately 60,000 clones, around three quarters detected once. The material sequenced was peripheral blood, taken on day 0 of AZD1222 vaccination. These receptors originate from an adult in good health.

This rearrangement joins TRBV12-5 to TRBJ1-1; the match to TRBD1 covers 10 bases. The CDR3 length is 15 residues. Per the germline V gene, CDR1 is LGHNT and CDR2 is FRNRAP. V trimming: 6 bases; J trimming: 5 bases; junction bases outside the gene matches: 9. Written as DNA, the CDR3 is TGTGCTAGTGGGTATTCGACAGGGGGCCATACTGAAGCTTTCTTT. It yields the protein CASGYSTGGHTEAFF.

The chain joins TRBV18 to TRBJ2-2, with D possibly matching TRBD1 (6 bases). CDR3 size: 16 residues. Trimming shortened V by 3 bases and J by 2 bases, and 13 bases separated the two germline ends. Looked up from germline, CDR1 is KGHSH and CDR2 is LQKENI. The CDR3 nucleotides read TGTGCCAGCTCACCTAGACAGGCGCGAAACACCGGGGAGCTGTTTTTT. It yields the protein CASSPRQARNTGELFF. Looking up the rest from reference TRBV18 and TRBJ2-2 gives the full variable domain: NAGVMQNPRHLVRRRGQEARLRCSPMKGHSHVYWYRQLPEEGLKFMVYLQKENIIDESGMPKERFSAEFPKEGPSILRIQQVVRGDSAAYFCASSPRQARNTGELFFGEGSRLTVL.

This chain connects TRBV7-9 to TRBJ1-5; D not certain. The CDR3 totals 16 residues. Trimming stripped 1 base from V and 1 base from J, with 11 bases between. Germline assignment: CDR1 SEHNR and CDR2 FQNEAQ (reference sequence). The CDR3 protein is CASSLGHSLSNQPQHF. CDR3 nucleotide sequence: TGTGCCAGCAGCTTAGGGCACTCACTCAGCAATCAGCCCCAGCATTTT.

This sequence joins TRBV2 and TRBJ2-3, with D tentatively TRBD1 (6 bases). The CDR3 totals 16 residues. Germline values: CDR1 SNHLY, CDR2 FYNNEI. Trimming cost V 3 bases and J 5 bases, with 18 bases left between them. The DNA for the CDR3 is TGTGCCAGCAGTGAGGAGCAGGGGTCCACCGGAGATACGCAGTATTTT. It is translated as CASSEEQGSTGDTQYF.